This T cell receptor (beta chain) was identified in a study of cytomegalovirus exposure and HLA in healthy donors. Samples came from healthy bone marrow donors. With 60 Vbeta and 13 Jbeta primers, the PCR was carried out. TCRdb's copy holds only in-frame clones and misses some; the assay was immunoSEQ multiplex PCR. In the table there are approximately 190,000 clones, around 75% of which are singletons. Findings and caveats of the study: Indistinguishability led to the exclusion of some V segments, TRBV6-2 and TRBV6-3 included. A later analysis reportedly found fewer N-insertions in an Asian-associated ancestry cluster than the approximately 660-donor mean.

For this clone: Its antigen is unidentified.

Unmatched junction bases numbered 11, after V lost 1 base and J lost 4 bases. Germline CDR1 reads SGHVS; CDR2 reads FQNEAQ. This CDR3 is built from 18 residues. The J gene is TRBJ2-5, the V gene TRBV7-8, with 11 bases matching TRBD2. Sequencing used PBMCs. The clonotype comes from a middle-aged man in good health and CMV-seropositive. CDR3 DNA: TGTGCCAGCAGCTTAGACAGACTAGCGGGGTCCAATGGAGAGACCCAGTACTTC. Amino acids: CASSLDRLAGSNGETQYF.